This passage covers 20 T cell receptor beta chains from one sample sequenced in a study of T cell repertoires in cytomegalovirus infection. MiXCR, run by TCRdb on the reads, gives a single entry per CDR3 protein. Of tens of thousands of distinct CDR3 sequences in the sample, just under 4% were seen once. Source material: PBMCs. The origin of the receptors is a human donor in good health (CMV status not recorded). Some clones in this sample may be carry-over from other donors' samples.

There are many counts of this clonotype. The chain carries TRBV12-3 or TRBV12-4 and TRBJ2-5; D is possibly TRBD2 (5 bases). V was trimmed by 3 bases and J by 0 bases, leaving 8 bases between them. CDR3 size: 14 residues. The CDR3 bases are TGTGCCAGCAGTTTTGGACTGGACCAAGAGACCCAGTACTTC. Its protein product is CASSFGLDQETQYF.

Many counts were recorded for this clonotype. The chain has TRBV20-1 and TRBJ1-2; D gene uncertain. Germline assignment: CDR1 DFQATT and CDR2 SNEGSKA (reference sequence). The CDR3 consists of 13 residues. Trimming removed 4 bases from V and 0 bases from J, with 9 bases in between. The CDR3 here is CSAKRKANYGYTF. The CDR3 bases are TGCAGTGCTAAAAGGAAAGCTAACTATGGCTACACCTTC.

This clonotype was seen many times. The germline gene is not matched at one end of the junction; a read error may be the cause. The rearrangement joins TRBV12-3 or TRBV12-4 to TRBJ2-2; 8 bases are a match to TRBD1. This CDR3 region has 12 residues. CDR3 DNA sequence: TGTGCCAGCAGTTTATGGGGACAGGAGGTGTTTTTT. This translates into CASSLWGQEVFF.

This clonotype has ten or more counts. The rearrangement links TRBV7-8 to TRBJ2-3; D may match TRBD1 or TRBD2 (5 bases each). Trimming cost V 5 bases and J 2 bases, with 23 bases left between them. Germline loops: CDR1 SGHVS, CDR2 FQNEAQ. The CDR3 length is 18 residues. Written as DNA, the CDR3 is TGTGCCAGCAGCCTTCAACTAGGGACCATAGGACCCACAGATACGCAGTATTTT. It encodes CASSLQLGTIGPTDTQYF.

This clonotype came up many times. This chain links TRBV7-9 with TRBJ1-3; D gene ambiguous. This CDR3 is built from 13 residues. Trimming took 7 bases from V and 4 from J, leaving 11 bases between them. CDR1 is SEHNR and CDR2 is FQNEAQ in the germline V gene (reference sequence). This CDR3 is CASKDTGGNTIYF. The CDR3 DNA sequence: TGTGCCAGCAAAGACACGGGCGGAAACACCATATATTTT.

This clonotype was detected ten times or more. V usage is TRBV7-2 and J usage is TRBJ2-2; 7 bases agree with TRBD2. Germline-derived CDR1 and CDR2 are SGHTA and FQGNSA. The V segment lost 5 bases and the J segment 4 bases; nucleotides outside the gene matches: 10. This CDR3 has 16 residues. CDR3 sequence: CASSPKAGARTGELFF. The CDR3 nucleotides are TGTGCCAGCAGCCCTAAGGCGGGAGCCCGCACCGGGGAGCTGTTTTTT.

Many counts were recorded for this clonotype. The V call is TRBV9, the J call TRBJ2-1; 9 bases are shared with TRBD2. With V trimmed by 4 bases and J by 5 bases, 7 bases remained unmatched. The CDR3 runs 15 residues. CDR1 and CDR2 (germline): SGDLS, YYNGEE. The CDR3 spells CASSRREGGHNEQFF. The CDR3 DNA sequence: TGTGCCAGCAGCCGGCGGGAGGGCGGCCACAATGAGCAGTTCTTC.

The sample holds many counts of this clonotype. The V and J genes are TRBV6-5 and TRBJ2-1, with TRBD2 matching 9 bases. Per the germline V gene, CDR1 is MNHEY and CDR2 is SVGAGI. V lost 8 bases, J lost 6 bases, and 8 bases stayed unmatched. The CDR3 has 14 residues. The CDR3 bases are TGTGCCAGCCAACTAGCGGGTGGTCGCAATGAGCAGTTCTTC. This sequence encodes CASQLAGGRNEQFF.

This clonotype was counted at least ten times. This chain connects TRBV18 to TRBJ2-3; D tentatively reads TRBD1 or TRBD2 (5 bases each). The germline V gene encodes CDR1 KGHSH and CDR2 LQKENI. The CDR3 has 13 amino acids. V shed 3 bases and J shed 2 bases, with 6 bases lying between them. The CDR3 region has the DNA TGTGCCAGCTCACCGGGGGACACAGATACGCAGTATTTT. This codes for CASSPGDTDTQYF.

The chain is built from TRBV23-1 and TRBJ2-3, with 8 nucleotides matching TRBD2. TRBV23-1 is designated an ORF whose function remains uncertain. This CDR3 is 21 amino acids long. The V segment lost 4 bases and the J segment 0 bases; nucleotides outside the gene matches: 21. The CDR3 nucleotides are TGCGCCAGCAGTCTCAGGACGGGGGGGTATCCCCGGTCTTCTAGCACAGATACGCAGTATTTT. Translation gives CASSLRTGGYPRSSSTDTQYF.

This clonotype was picked up many times. The chain couples TRBV29-1 to TRBJ1-5; TRBD1 might be the D (6 bases). Per germline, CDR1 SQVTM and CDR2 ANQGSEA. V was shortened by 6 bases and J by 6 bases, with 15 bases between the two germline ends. The CDR3 length is 13 residues. Here the CDR3 DNA reads TGCAGCGTCGCCACAGGGCGTGCTCAGCCCCAGCATTTT. Residues: CSVATGRAQPQHF.

This clonotype was seen many times. The chain carries TRBV7-2 and TRBJ2-5; maybe TRBD2 (6 bases). Trimming removed 5 bases from V and 5 bases from J, with 15 bases in between. The CDR3 is 14 residues long. Germline V lookup: CDR1 SGHTA, CDR2 FQGNSA. The CDR3 here is CASSEDVGTETQYF. In DNA, the CDR3 is TGTGCCAGCAGCGAGGACGTTGGGACTGAGACCCAGTACTTC.

This clonotype has ten or more counts. This chain joins TRBV19 and TRBJ1-2; 9 positions match TRBD1. Germline CDR1 and CDR2: LNHDA and SQIVND (reference sequence). V was pared by 4 bases and J by 6 bases, with 9 bases of the junction left unmatched. CDR3 length: 15 residues. The CDR3 nucleotides read TGTGCCAGTAGTACCGGACAGGGGCGAAGGGATGGCTACACCTTC. Translated: CASSTGQGRRDGYTF.

This clonotype was observed many times. The V and J genes are TRBV6-6 and TRBJ2-7, with TRBD2 matching over 10 bases. V was clipped by 2 bases and J by 4 bases; unmatched bases: 8. Germline CDR1 reads MNHNY; CDR2 reads SVGAGI (reference sequence). The CDR3 runs 16 residues. The CDR3 spells CASSYVRAGGIYEQYF. The CDR3, as DNA: TGTGCCAGCAGTTACGTGCGAGCGGGAGGGATTTACGAGCAGTACTTC.

This clonotype was seen many times. The V call is TRBV7-3, the J call TRBJ2-7; 7 bases fit TRBD2. The CDR3 is made up of 13 amino acids. The trim removed 2 bases at V and 3 bases at J, leaving 1 base unmatched. CDR1 is SGHTA and CDR2 is FQGTGA in the germline V gene. CDR3 sequence (DNA): TGTGCCAGCAGCTTAGGGACTAACTACGAGCAGTACTTC. It encodes CASSLGTNYEQYF.

This clonotype was detected many times. This sequence joins TRBV7-2 and TRBJ2-3; TRBD2 matches 12 bases. J gave up 3 bases and V 5 bases, and 15 bases lay outside the gene matches. The germline V gene has CDR1 SGHTA and CDR2 FQGNSA. The CDR3 sequence is 19 residues long. CDR3 in amino acids: CASSPRTRLAGASTDTQYF. CDR3 coding DNA: TGTGCCAGCAGCCCACGGACCCGACTAGCGGGAGCGAGTACAGATACGCAGTATTTT.

The chain combines TRBV7-2 with TRBJ2-7, with 14 bases identical to TRBD2. CDR1 is SGHTA and CDR2 is FQGNSA in the germline V gene. The CDR3 length is 17 residues. V lost 4 bases, J lost 2 bases, and 7 bases stayed unmatched. CDR3 sequence reads: CASSYRGLAGGTYEQYF. In DNA, the CDR3 is TGTGCCAGCAGCTACCGAGGACTAGCGGGGGGAACCTACGAGCAGTACTTC.

At least ten counts were recorded for this clonotype. This chain joins TRBV7-3 and TRBJ2-2; 7 nucleotides line up with TRBD1. The ends lost 4 bases at V and 0 bases at J; junction bases unmatched: 5. CDR3 size: 16 residues. CDR1 and CDR2 (germline): SGHTA, FQGTGA. The CDR3 sequence: CASSSGTVPNTGELFF. Written as DNA, the CDR3 is TGTGCCAGCAGCTCGGGGACAGTTCCGAACACCGGGGAGCTGTTTTTT. Supplemented by reference TRBV7-3 and TRBJ2-2, the full variable domain reads GAGVSQTPSNKVTEKGKYVELRCDPISGHTALYWYRQSLGQGPEFLIYFQGTGAADDSGLPNDRFFAVRPEGSVSTLKIQRTERGDSAVYLCASSSGTVPNTGELFFGEGSRLTVL.

This clonotype came up many times. The gene calls are TRBV27 and TRBJ1-1, with D possibly TRBD1 on 5 matching bases. Germline loops: CDR1 MNHEY, CDR2 SMNVEV (reference sequence). This CDR3 has 13 residues. The V end was cut by 4 bases, the J end by 4 bases, with 10 bases between. CDR3 in DNA: TGTGCCAGCAGTTGGCAGGGAGGCACTGAAGCTTTCTTT. It codes for CASSWQGGTEAFF.

This clonotype was seen many times. This chain uses TRBV6-2 or TRBV6-3 with TRBJ2-1; 7 bases line up with TRBD2. The V gene end was trimmed by 4 bases and the J gene end by 10 bases; junction bases not matched to a gene: 4. The germline CDR1 and CDR2 sequences are MNHEY and SVGEGT. This CDR3 comprises 12 residues. This CDR3 reads CASSFAGGEQFF. CDR3 coding DNA: TGTGCCAGCAGTTTTGCCGGGGGGGAGCAGTTCTTC.